The clone carrying this T cell receptor beta chain was counted only a few times. Its antigen is not identified. The CDR3 length is 15 residues. Trimming removed 5 bases from V and 2 bases from J, with 16 bases in between. The germline V gene has CDR1 MNHEY and CDR2 SVGEGT. One entry per CDR3 protein, called by TCRdb with MiXCR from the 5' RACE reads. The sample includes roughly 200,000 distinct CDR3 sequences, around 9.5% of them seen just once. The entry originates in a study of T-cell memory formation after mild COVID-19. Study-wide points: Prior to infection, memory already included some responding clones, suggesting cross-reactive memory joined.

Sequenced: PBMCs or a T cell subset sorted from them (not recorded which). The V call is TRBV6-2 or TRBV6-3, the J call TRBJ2-7; D unclear. The TCR originated in a man younger than 30 who had mild COVID-19 (a few samples of this study predate the infection). Cell type and time point are not known. Here the CDR3 reads CASSRRPPGAYEQYV. The CDR3 DNA is TGTGCCAGCAGTCGACGGCCCCCCGGAGCCTACGAGCAGTACGTC.